The clone carrying this T cell receptor (beta chain) was seen only a few times. The antigen is undetermined. One end of the junction varies from germline; a read error may be responsible. The data are from a study of cytomegalovirus exposure and HLA in healthy donors. Notes on the study in general: For most TCR sequences rarity was the rule, although some public TCRs occurred in many donors. As was reported, the HLA-A and HLA-B alleles of most subjects were accurately predicted from TCR beta sequences. With high specificity and sensitivity, the classifier reportedly diagnosed cytomegalovirus status. In vitro checks showed that a few CMV-associated chains really do target CMV antigens.

The PCR was carried out with 60 Vbeta primers and 13 Jbeta primers. TCRdb's copy holds only in-frame clones and misses some; the assay was immunoSEQ multiplex PCR. The data contain some 180,000 clones, around 75% of them singletons. The receptor comes from a woman aged 25 to 39 in good health and CMV-seronegative. The sample comprised PBMCs.

CDR3 protein: CASSPYKDKEAQYF. CDR3 nucleotide sequence: TGTGCCAGCAGTCCGTACAAAGATAAAGAGGCCCAGTACTTC. The rearrangement links TRBV2 to TRBJ2-5, with D unclear. Looked up from germline, CDR1 is SNHLY and CDR2 is FYNNEI. The CDR3 consists of 14 residues. The complete variable domain, with remaining parts taken from reference TRBV2 and TRBJ2-5, reads EPEVTQTPSHQVTQMGQEVILRCVPISNHLYFYWYRQILGQKVEFLVSFYNNEISEKSEIFDDQFSVERPDGSNFTLKIRSTKLEDSAMYFCASSPYKDKEAQYFGPGTRLLVL.